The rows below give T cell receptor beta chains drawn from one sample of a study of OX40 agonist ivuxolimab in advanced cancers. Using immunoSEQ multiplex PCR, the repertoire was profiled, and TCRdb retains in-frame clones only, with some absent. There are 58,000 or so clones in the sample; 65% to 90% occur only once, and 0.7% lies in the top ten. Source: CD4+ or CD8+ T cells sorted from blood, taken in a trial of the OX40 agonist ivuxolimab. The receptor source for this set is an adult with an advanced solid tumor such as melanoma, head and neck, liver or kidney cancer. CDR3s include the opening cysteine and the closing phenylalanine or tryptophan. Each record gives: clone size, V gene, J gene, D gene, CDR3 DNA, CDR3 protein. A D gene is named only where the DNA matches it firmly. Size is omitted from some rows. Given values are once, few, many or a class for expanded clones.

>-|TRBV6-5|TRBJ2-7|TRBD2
TGTGCCAGCAGTTACCTGACTAGCGGGAGAATCTACGAGCAGTACTTC
CASSYLTSGRIYEQYF
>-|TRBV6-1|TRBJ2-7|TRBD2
TGTGCCAGCCCCCGGGCTAGCGGGAGCTACGAGCAGTACTTC
CASPRASGSYEQYF
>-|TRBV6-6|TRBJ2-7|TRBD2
TGTGCCAGCACAGTAGCGGGAGGGTGGTTCCCCTACGAGCAGTACTTC
CASTVAGGWFPYEQYF
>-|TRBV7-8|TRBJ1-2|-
TGTGCCAGCATACCACAGGGACTGGAGTTTGGCTACACCTTC
CASIPQGLEFGYTF
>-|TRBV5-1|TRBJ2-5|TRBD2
TGCGCCAGCAACCTCGGACTAGCGGGGGACCAAGAGACCCAGTACTTC
CASNLGLAGDQETQYF
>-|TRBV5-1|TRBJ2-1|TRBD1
TGCGCCAGCAGCCAACGACAGGGGTGGGACAATGAGCAGTTCTTC
CASSQRQGWDNEQFF
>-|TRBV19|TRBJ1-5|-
TGTGCCAGTAGGAATCTCGGGACCGGGTTCAATCAGCCCCAGCATTTT
CASRNLGTGFNQPQHF
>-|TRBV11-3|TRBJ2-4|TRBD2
TGTGCCAGCAGCTTCCTTCTGCTAGCGGGGGGAGAAAACATTCAGTACTTC
CASSFLLLAGGENIQYF
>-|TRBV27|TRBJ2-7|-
TGTGCCAGCAGTCAAAGCGCTACAACCTCCTCCTACGAGCAGTACTTC
CASSQSATTSSYEQYF
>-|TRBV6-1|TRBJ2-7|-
TGTGCCAGCAGCCAGGAGGGGGGAACTTCCTACGAGCAGTACTTC
CASSQEGGTSYEQYF
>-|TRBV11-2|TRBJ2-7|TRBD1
TGTGCCAGCAGCTTAGTACGGGACAGGGGATACTACGAGCAGTACTTC
CASSLVRDRGYYEQYF
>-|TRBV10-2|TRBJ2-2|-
TGCGCCAGCAGTGTACATATGAACACCGGGGAGCTGTTTTTT
CASSVHMNTGELFF
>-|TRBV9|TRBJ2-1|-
TGTGCCAGCAGCGTAGGTCGGAGGGGGGGCCACTACAATGAGCAGTTCTTC
CASSVGRRGGHYNEQFF
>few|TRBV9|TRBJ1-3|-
TGTGCCAGCAGCGTAGCAGACAGGCTGGGAGGAAACACCATATATTTT
CASSVADRLGGNTIYF
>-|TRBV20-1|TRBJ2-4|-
TGCAGTGCGGAGGGTGGGGGCCCTCCGTACTTC
CSAEGGGPPYF
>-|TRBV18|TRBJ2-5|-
TGTGCCAGCTCACCTCCTGGGAGAGAGCAGTACTTC
CASSPPGREQYF
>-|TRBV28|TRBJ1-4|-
TGTGCCAGCACCGTTGGGAATGAAAAACTGTTTTTT
CASTVGNEKLFF
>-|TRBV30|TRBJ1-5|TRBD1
TGTGCCTTTCAACAGGGGGCGCTGGATCAGCCCCAGCATTTT
CAFQQGALDQPQHF
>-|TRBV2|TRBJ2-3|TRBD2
TGTGCCAGCAGTGAATTCCGGGGGGGCGCAGATACGCAGTATTTT
CASSEFRGGADTQYF
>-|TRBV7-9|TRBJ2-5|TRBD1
TGTGCCAGCAGCGAGGGACAGGTTCCATGGGGAGAGACCCAGTACTTC
CASSEGQVPWGETQYF
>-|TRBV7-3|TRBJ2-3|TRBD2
TGTGCCAGCAGCCCCTACCCACTAGCGGGGGGCACAGATACGCAGTATTTT
CASSPYPLAGGTDTQYF
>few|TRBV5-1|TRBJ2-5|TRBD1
TGCGCCAGCAGGTGGAGTGGGACAGGGGAAGAGACCCAGTACTTC
CASRWSGTGEETQYF
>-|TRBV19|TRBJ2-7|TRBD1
TGTGCCAGTAGTCCCCTTCCGGGACAGGGGAACGAGCAGTACTTC
CASSPLPGQGNEQYF
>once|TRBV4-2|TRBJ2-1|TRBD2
TGTGCCAGCAGCCAAGCATCAGCGGGAGGAATCAATGAGCAGTTCTTC
CASSQASAGGINEQFF
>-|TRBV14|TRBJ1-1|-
TGTGCCAGCAGCCTCTCGACAGTCACTGAAGCTTTCTTT
CASSLSTVTEAFF
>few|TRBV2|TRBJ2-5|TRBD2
TGTGCCAGCAACCCTCAAGGGAGGGGCGAGACCCAGTACTTC
CASNPQGRGETQYF
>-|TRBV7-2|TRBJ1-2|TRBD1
TGTGCCAGCAGGCTTCACACAGGGGGTGGCTATGGCTACACCTTC
CASRLHTGGGYGYTF
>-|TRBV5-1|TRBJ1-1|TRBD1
TGCGCCAGCAGCCGAGGACAGGCTGGGACTGAAGCTTTCTTT
CASSRGQAGTEAFF
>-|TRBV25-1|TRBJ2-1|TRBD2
TGTGCCAGCAGTGAGCTACTAGCGGCAGCCGGGAATGAGCAGTTCTTC
CASSELLAAAGNEQFF
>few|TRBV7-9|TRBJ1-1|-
TGTGCCAGCACCCCCGGAGGACGGGAAGCTTTCTTT
CASTPGGREAFF
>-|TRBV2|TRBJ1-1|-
TGTGCCAGCAGTTACGGGACACAGAACACTGAAGCTTTCTTT
CASSYGTQNTEAFF
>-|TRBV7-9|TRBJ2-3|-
TGTGCCAGCAGCTACAGGGGCTGGGGAGGGTCAGATACGCAGTATTTT
CASSYRGWGGSDTQYF
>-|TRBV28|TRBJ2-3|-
TGTGCCAGCACCCGGCGGCAGGCTTTCACAGATACGCAGTATTTT
CASTRRQAFTDTQYF
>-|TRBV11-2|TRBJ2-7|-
TGTGCCAGCAGCTTCTCACCTGGTTACGAGCAGTACTTC
CASSFSPGYEQYF
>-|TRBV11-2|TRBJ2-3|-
TGTGCCAGCAGCCTGCCGGTTCCCCGCACAGATACGCAGTATTTT
CASSLPVPRTDTQYF
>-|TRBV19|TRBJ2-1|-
TGTGCCAGTAGTATGACCGGGAGCTCCTACAATGAGCAGTTCTTC
CASSMTGSSYNEQFF
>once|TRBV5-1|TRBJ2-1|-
TGCGCCAGCAGCTTGCAGGAGGGTAGCTCCTACAATGAGCAGTTCTTC
CASSLQEGSSYNEQFF
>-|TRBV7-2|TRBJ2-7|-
TGTGCCAGCAGCATTCGACGGGACTACGAGCAGTACTTC
CASSIRRDYEQYF
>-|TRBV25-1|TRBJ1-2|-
TGTGCCAGCAGTTACCGGGCAAACTATGGCTACACCTTC
CASSYRANYGYTF
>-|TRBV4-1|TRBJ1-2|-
TGCGCCAGCAGCCAAGACTTAACGACGACTTATGGCTACACCTTC
CASSQDLTTTYGYTF
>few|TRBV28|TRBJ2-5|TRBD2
TGTGCCAGCAGCCCTAGCGGCCAAGAGACCCAGTACTTC
CASSPSGQETQYF
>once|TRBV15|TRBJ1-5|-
TGTGCCACCAGCGAAAGGGTCCACCAGCCCCAGCATTTT
CATSERVHQPQHF
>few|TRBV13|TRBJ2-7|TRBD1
TGTGCCACGAAAAGGACAGGGGAAACCTACGAGCAGTACTTC
CATKRTGETYEQYF
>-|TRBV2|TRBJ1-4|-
TGTGCCAGCGCTCGGAGGGCTAATGAAAAACTGTTTTTT
CASARRANEKLFF
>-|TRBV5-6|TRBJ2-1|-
TGTGCCAGCAGCTTGGAGGTAGCGAGCTCCTACAATGAGCAGTTCTTC
CASSLEVASSYNEQFF
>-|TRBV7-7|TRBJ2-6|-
TGTGCCAGCAGCCCCTCGGGGGCAGGGAAGGACTCTGGGGCCAACGTCCTGACTTTC
CASSPSGAGKDSGANVLTF
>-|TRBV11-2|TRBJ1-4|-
TGTGCCAGCAGCTTACGCCCTGGGAGGACTAATGAAAAACTGTTTTTT
CASSLRPGRTNEKLFF
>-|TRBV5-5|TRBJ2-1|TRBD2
TGTGCCAGCAGCCTGGGGACTACCAATGAGCAGTTCTTC
CASSLGTTNEQFF
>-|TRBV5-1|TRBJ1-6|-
TGCGCCAGCAGATCCGAACAGAGATTTAATTCACCCCTCCACTTT
CASRSEQRFNSPLHF
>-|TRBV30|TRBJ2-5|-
TGTGCCTGGAGTACGGACGTGGGGGGCCCAGAGACCCAGTACTTC
CAWSTDVGGPETQYF
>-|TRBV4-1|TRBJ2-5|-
TGCGCCAGCAGCCAAGGGTGGGGGGCCAGCCAAGAGACCCAGTACTTC
CASSQGWGASQETQYF